These 25 T cell receptor beta chains came from one sample sequenced in a study of cytomegalovirus exposure and HLA in healthy donors. A multiplex PCR was run with 60 Vbeta primers and 13 Jbeta primers. Libraries were prepared by immunoSEQ multiplex PCR; TCRdb keeps only in-frame clonotypes and omits some of them. The sample has 280,000 or so clones; 70% to 90% are singletons. The sample consisted of PBMCs. The receptors derive from a woman between 18 and 30 years old in good health and CMV-seronegative.

This sequence joins TRBV30 and TRBJ1-2, with unresolved D. Germline V gene data show CDR1 as GTSNPN and CDR2 as SVGIG (reference sequence). The CDR3 is 13 amino acids. V lost 0 bases and J 4 bases, leaving 9 bases between the germline ends. The CDR3 spells CAWSVRRGYGYTF. CDR3 coding DNA: TGTGCCTGGAGTGTCCGGCGGGGCTATGGCTACACCTTC.

The gene calls are TRBV29-1 and TRBJ2-7; a weak D match, TRBD1 (6 bases). The CDR3 is 14 residues long. CDR1 is SQVTM and CDR2 is ANQGSEA in the germline V gene. Trimming took 5 bases from V and 2 from J, leaving 16 bases between them. The CDR3 region has the DNA TGCAGCGTTATCCTCCGGGACACACCCTACGAGCAGTACTTC. It specifies CSVILRDTPYEQYF.

This clone was detected a few times. This rearrangement joins TRBV7-6 to TRBJ2-2; 12 bases line up with TRBD2. CDR1 and CDR2 (germline): SGHVS, FNYEAQ. The CDR3 is made up of 20 amino acids. After removal of 0 bases from V and 7 bases from J, the junction contained 15 bases not matched to a gene. CDR3 sequence (DNA): TGTGCCAGCAGCTTAGCCTCTGGGCTAGCGGGGGGGCGGTTCGTCGGGGAGCTGTTTTTT. Its translation: CASSLASGLAGGRFVGELFF.

The chain recombines TRBV7-8 with TRBJ1-2; D is ambiguous. Germline V lookup: CDR1 SGHVS, CDR2 FQNEAQ. The CDR3 covers 16 residues. Trimming removed 5 bases from V and 0 bases from J, with 16 bases in between. CDR3 sequence (DNA): TGTGCCAGCAGCCCCGCCGGAGGGCTCTCTAACTATGGCTACACCTTC. Translated, it gives CASSPAGGLSNYGYTF.

Of note for this clone: At one of its ends the junction is not consistent with the germline gene, which may arise from a read error. The chain carries TRBV6-4 and TRBJ2-1; a weak D match, TRBD2 (5 bases). Germline lookup yields CDR1 MRHNA and CDR2 SNTAGT. The CDR3 runs to 16 residues. The CDR3, as DNA: TGTGCCAGCAGTGACTCTGCGGGTCCCCTCTACAGTGAGCAGTTCTTC. Translating gives CASSDSAGPLYSEQFF.

The chain links TRBV9 to TRBJ1-1, with 7 bases identical to TRBD1. This CDR3 contains 14 residues. Germline CDR1 SGDLS, CDR2 YYNGEE. Trimming at V came to 4 bases and at J to 4 bases, leaving 7 bases not matched to a gene. CDR3 region: CASSSSGGGTEAFF. For the CDR3, the DNA is TGTGCCAGCAGCTCCTCAGGGGGAGGCACTGAAGCTTTCTTT.

V usage is TRBV18 and J usage is TRBJ1-4, with D possibly TRBD1 on 6 matching bases. The CDR3 has 14 residues. Germline CDR1 reads KGHSH; CDR2 reads LQKENI. The V end was cut by 5 bases, the J end by 5 bases, with 12 bases between. CDR3 nucleotide sequence: TGTGCCAGCTCAACCAGAGGGGGAAATGAAAAACTGTTTTTT. Translation gives CASSTRGGNEKLFF.

This clone was picked up one time. The chain has TRBV4-1 and TRBJ2-3, with 14 bases matching TRBD2. J lost 6 bases, V lost 4 bases, and 9 bases had no gene match. The germline CDR1 and CDR2 sequences are MGHRA and YSYEKL. This CDR3 contains 17 residues. The CDR3 loop is CASSRRGTSGGSDTQYF. In nucleotides, the CDR3 is TGCGCCAGCAGCCGCAGGGGGACTAGCGGGGGTTCCGATACGCAGTATTTT.

The CDR3 is CASSYGHATEAFF. CDR3 DNA: TGTGCCAGCAGTTACGGGCACGCCACTGAAGCTTTCTTT. The V call is TRBV6-5, the J call TRBJ1-1; D is undetermined. The CDR3 contains 13 residues. V lost 2 bases and J 4 bases, leaving 8 bases between the germline ends. Germline CDR1 is MNHEY and CDR2 is SVGAGI.

On this clone itself: A read error may produce the germline difference seen at one junction end. CDR3 loop: CASSLGGSAYGQYF. The CDR3 DNA reads as TGTGCCAGCAGCTTAGGAGGCAGTGCCTACGGGCAGTACTTC. This rearrangement joins TRBV11-2 to TRBJ2-7; D is uncertain. Germline lookup yields CDR1 SGHAT and CDR2 FQNNGV. CDR3 length: 14 amino acids.

There are a few counts of this clone. The genes are TRBV27 and TRBJ2-1, with 10 bases fitting TRBD1. With 0 bases clipped from V and 14 bases from J, the junction kept 1 base outside the gene matches. CDR1 and CDR2 (germline): MNHEY, SMNVEV (reference sequence). This CDR3 region has 12 residues. CDR3 DNA: TGTGCCAGCAGTTTATCCGGGACAGGGGAGTTCTTC. Its protein is CASSLSGTGEFF.

There are a few counts of this clone. V usage is TRBV5-1 and J usage is TRBJ2-1, with 7 bases that match TRBD2. This CDR3 comprises 16 residues. Germline CDR1 reads SGHRS; CDR2 reads YFSETQ. V lost 3 bases, J lost 0 bases, and 6 bases stayed unmatched. CDR3 loop: CASSSSGGSSYNEQFF. The CDR3 DNA reads TGCGCCAGCAGCTCGAGCGGCGGGAGCTCCTACAATGAGCAGTTCTTC.

About this clone: The missing conserved phenylalanine or tryptophan at the end of this CDR3 makes a read error likely. Because the CDR3's place on the DNA is in doubt, the DNA is left out and the CDR3 is given as listed by TCRdb. The chain employs TRBV5-5 and TRBJ1-2. Per germline, CDR1 SGHKS and CDR2 YYEKEE (reference sequence). The CDR3 numbers 13 amino acids, ends counted. The CDR3 here is CASSWGTGDPLTV.

This sequence joins TRBV2 and TRBJ1-1, with D possibly being TRBD1 (5 bases). The V and J ends lost 6 bases and 5 bases respectively, with 13 bases between them. The CDR3 has 13 amino acids. Germline CDR1 SNHLY, CDR2 FYNNEI. CDR3 loop: CASRVGVVTEAFF. The CDR3 DNA is TGTGCCAGCAGGGTAGGGGTTGTTACTGAAGCTTTCTTT.

This clone has a single count. For the CDR3, the DNA is TGCGCCAGCAGTGAGTCCCTAGCGGGGCACTACGAGCAGTACTTC. Translation gives CASSESLAGHYEQYF. The chain carries TRBV10-1 and TRBJ2-5, with 9 bases lining up with TRBD2. The J call may not be correct, given that the DNA end is closer to TRBJ2-7. The CDR3 covers 15 residues. The germline V gene encodes CDR1 WNHNN and CDR2 SYGVQD (reference sequence).

The V call is TRBV6-5, the J call TRBJ2-1, with 7 bases matching TRBD1. This CDR3 contains 15 residues. After removal of 2 bases from V and 6 bases from J, the junction contained 7 bases not matched to a gene. Germline CDR1 is MNHEY and CDR2 is SVGAGI. This CDR3 is CASSYPGGTVNEQFF. For the CDR3, the DNA is TGTGCCAGCAGTTACCCAGGGGGAACTGTCAATGAGCAGTTCTTC.

The chain has TRBV18 and TRBJ1-3; a possible D gene is TRBD1 (5 bases). The germline CDR1 and CDR2 sequences are KGHSH and LQKENI. The CDR3 is made up of 18 amino acids. V was clipped by 0 bases and J by 4 bases, with 19 bases between them. In DNA, the CDR3 is TGTGCCAGCTCACCACCCACCCCCGGGACTTTTTCGGGAAACACCATATATTTT. Translating gives CASSPPTPGTFSGNTIYF.

Points on this clone: Other DNA sequences in the same sample also yield this CDR3. The chain links TRBV18 to TRBJ2-5, with a tentative D call TRBD2 (6 bases). This CDR3 is built from 14 residues. In germline, CDR1 is KGHSH, CDR2 LQKENI. Trimming removed 1 base at V and 5 bases at J, with 11 bases between. The CDR3 bases are TGTGCCAGCTCACCACAGGGAGCGGGCGAGACCCAGTACTTC. Amino acid sequence: CASSPQGAGETQYF. Together with reference TRBV18 and TRBJ2-5, the CDR3 gives the full variable domain: NAGVMQNPRHLVRRRGQEARLRCSPMKGHSHVYWYRQLPEEGLKFMVYLQKENIIDESGMPKERFSAEFPKEGPSILRIQQVVRGDSAAYFCASSPQGAGETQYFGPGTRLLVL.

The chain's CDR3 is CASSIDTRGFPEAFF. In DNA form, the CDR3 reads TGTGCCAGTAGTATAGACACTAGGGGGTTCCCTGAAGCTTTCTTT. This chain uses TRBV19 with TRBJ1-1, with D perhaps matching TRBD1 (6 bases). This CDR3 is 15 amino acids long. The V end was cut by 0 bases, the J end by 6 bases, with 14 bases between. From germline, CDR1 is LNHDA and CDR2 SQIVND (reference sequence).

V usage is TRBV5-6 and J usage is TRBJ2-1, with TRBD1 matching 10 bases. Unmatched junction bases numbered 8, after V lost 0 bases and J lost 8 bases. This CDR3 region has 16 residues. Germline V gene sequence: CDR1 SGHDT, CDR2 YYEEEE. DNA for the CDR3: TGTGCCAGCAGCTTGGGTGGGACAGGGGTTCGGGATGAGCAGTTCTTC. Its protein is CASSLGGTGVRDEQFF.

V usage is TRBV6-5 and J usage is TRBJ2-5; no clear D gene. V lost 8 bases to trimming and J lost 0 bases, with 7 bases between them. This CDR3 is built from 12 residues. In germline, CDR1 is MNHEY, CDR2 SVGAGI. The CDR3 region is CASGEYQETQYF. The CDR3 nucleotides read TGTGCCAGCGGAGAGTACCAAGAGACCCAGTACTTC.

This sequence joins TRBV5-6 and TRBJ2-1; 12 positions match TRBD2. CDR1 is SGHDT, CDR2 YYEEEE, per germline. The CDR3 runs to 15 residues. J was trimmed by 6 bases and V by 10 bases; bases with no gene match: 11. The CDR3 is CAATSGGPTSNEQFF. CDR3 nucleotide sequence: TGTGCCGCGACTAGCGGGGGCCCCACGAGCAATGAGCAGTTCTTC.

The CDR3 DNA reads as TGTGCCAGCAGTTTAGTCGCAGGGTCGGTTAATGGCTACACCTTC. This sequence encodes CASSLVAGSVNGYTF. The V gene is TRBV27, the J gene TRBJ1-2; D might be TRBD1 (5 bases). Germline V CDR1 and CDR2: MNHEY, SMNVEV (reference sequence). This CDR3 spans 15 amino acids. V was cut by 2 bases and J by 6 bases, with 16 bases left in between.

The J gene is TRBJ2-5, the V gene TRBV5-1; 10 positions match TRBD2. Germline-derived CDR1 and CDR2 are SGHRS and YFSETQ. V lost 4 bases and J lost 2; bases outside the gene matches: 14. CDR3 length: 18 residues. The CDR3 nucleotides read TGCGCCAGCAGCCTCCTCCCTCTCCTAGCGGGGGCTCAAGAGACCCAGTACTTC. This sequence encodes CASSLLPLLAGAQETQYF.

The chain employs TRBV7-9 and TRBJ2-7; tentative D call: TRBD2 (5 bases). Trimming pared 2 bases from V and 2 bases from J, leaving 7 bases between. CDR1 is SEHNR and CDR2 is FQNEAQ in the germline V gene (reference sequence). The CDR3 totals 13 residues. CDR3 region: CASSLLGAYEQYF. The CDR3 DNA follows: TGTGCCAGCAGCTTACTGGGAGCCTACGAGCAGTACTTC.